This T cell receptor beta chain stems from a study of cytomegalovirus exposure and HLA in healthy donors. Study outcomes and limitations: Sequencing likely generated an artifact that appeared as a cluster of highly shared sequence variants. According to an earlier analysis, most TCR beta V segments yielded productive rearrangements about 90% or about 30% of the time.

The CDR3 runs to 14 residues. CDR1 and CDR2 (germline): MDHEN, SYDVKM. V shed 5 bases, J shed 8 bases, and the junction held 10 bases outside the gene matches. For this clone: No antigen is known for it.

PCR employed 60 Vbeta and 13 Jbeta primers. Profiling relied on immunoSEQ multiplex PCR, and the TCRdb table lists in-frame clones only, not all of them. The repertoire holds 90,000 to 130,000 clones, with approximately 83% as singletons. This chain uses TRBV28 with TRBJ2-5; 8 bases fit TRBD1. Sequences were obtained from PBMCs. The receptor was derived from a man aged 35-49 years in good health and CMV-seronegative. CDR3 residues: CASSLGGQAGTQYF. CDR3 nucleotide sequence: TGTGCCAGCAGTCTCGGGGGACAGGCGGGTACCCAGTACTTC.